The 6 T cell receptor beta chains below all came from one sample that was sequenced in a study of blood T cell repertoires in COVID-19. The data were produced by immunoSEQ multiplex PCR, yet TCRdb's version contains in-frame clones alone and is incomplete. The data hold some 100,000 clones, with nearly 90% observed a single time. The sequencing sample was made of peripheral blood. These receptors all come from a woman of 80 years or more with active COVID-19.

CDR3 loop: CASSFEVDEQFF. In DNA, the CDR3 is TGTGCCAGCAGCTTTGAGGTGGATGAGCAGTTCTTC. The chain carries TRBV7-9 and TRBJ2-1; D call uncertain. The CDR3 totals 12 residues. Trimming cost V 3 bases and J 8 bases, with 8 bases left between them. Per germline, CDR1 SEHNR and CDR2 FQNEAQ (reference sequence).

The chain is built from TRBV20-1 and TRBJ2-2, with TRBD1 matching over 7 bases. Germline assignment: CDR1 DFQATT and CDR2 SNEGSKA (reference sequence). This CDR3 contains 15 residues. Losses at the gene ends were 3 bases for V and 4 bases for J; bases not matched to a gene: 8. The CDR3 DNA follows: TGCAGTGCTAGTGAAGGGGGCTGGGGCACCGGGGAGCTGTTTTTT. Protein: CSASEGGWGTGELFF.

The chain recombines TRBV7-8 with TRBJ1-6; TRBD1 agrees at 7 bases. The CDR3 contains 14 residues. Germline trimming cut 3 bases from V and 7 bases from J; bases unmatched to any gene: 3. The germline V gene has CDR1 SGHVS and CDR2 FQNEAQ. CDR3 loop: CASSLGQKNSPLHF. The CDR3 coding sequence is TGTGCCAGCAGCTTGGGACAGAAAAATTCACCCCTCCACTTT.

The rearrangement uses TRBV19 and TRBJ2-1, with D possibly matching TRBD2 (5 bases). The V gene's germline CDR1 is LNHDA and CDR2 SQIVND (reference sequence). The CDR3 runs 16 residues. Trimming took off 1 base at V and 8 bases at J, with 18 bases between the two ends. The CDR3 is CASSIGGEGRVDEQFF. CDR3 DNA sequence: TGTGCCAGTAGTATAGGAGGAGAGGGCCGAGTGGATGAGCAGTTCTTC.

This chain connects TRBV4-2 to TRBJ2-1; a possible D gene is TRBD2 (5 bases). Trimming took 4 bases from V and 7 from J, leaving 17 bases between them. Germline V gene data show CDR1 as LGHNA and CDR2 as YNFKEQ. This CDR3 region has 15 residues. CDR3 residues: CASSPTLSRGNEQFF. CDR3 DNA sequence: TGTGCCAGCAGCCCCACTTTGAGCCGGGGAAATGAGCAGTTCTTC.

The gene calls are TRBV4-1 and TRBJ2-7; tentatively, D is TRBD2 (5 bases). CDR3 length: 18 residues. The V end was cut by 2 bases, the J end by 3 bases, with 23 bases between. Germline CDR1 is MGHRA and CDR2 is YSYEKL. CDR3 bases: TGCGCCAGCAGCCAATCAACGGGAACAGCCACCTCCCGCTACGAGCAGTACTTC. Amino acids: CASSQSTGTATSRYEQYF.